Detailed here is one T cell receptor beta chain. Antigen unknown. The study ran its PCR with 60 Vbeta and 13 Jbeta primers. Profiling relied on immunoSEQ multiplex PCR, and the TCRdb table lists in-frame clones only, not all of them. Here the sample spans 80,000 to 130,000 clones, more than 75% being singletons. This record comes from a study of cytomegalovirus exposure and HLA in healthy donors. Whole-study results and caveats: Most TCR sequences were uncommon, yet certain public TCRs appeared in many donors. The study recorded 164 TCR beta chains that were cytomegalovirus-associated. Most subjects' HLA-A and HLA-B alleles were reportedly predicted from TCR beta sequences.

Everyone who donated was a healthy bone marrow donor. The V gene lost 1 base and the J gene lost 6 bases, with 9 bases spanning the gap. This CDR3 contains 12 residues. Per germline, CDR1 GTSNPN and CDR2 SVGIG (reference sequence). The chain recombines TRBV30 with TRBJ1-1; a possible D gene is TRBD1 (5 bases). The sequence was obtained from a woman aged 50 to 65 in good health and CMV-seropositive. Source material: PBMCs. Written as DNA, the CDR3 is TGTGCCTGGAGTGCGGGGGGACCTGAAGCTTTCTTT. Its protein product is CAWSAGGPEAFF.